This entry is about one T cell receptor (beta chain). This CDR3 comprises 14 residues. In germline, CDR1 is LGHDT, CDR2 YNNKEL (reference sequence). Between the trimmed V and J ends, which lost 1 base and 5 bases, there was a span of 11 bases. This entry is derived from a study of blood T cell repertoires in COVID-19. Study in general: Donors in the United States, Italy and Spain gave samples during acute or convalescent COVID-19. PBMCs, B-cell-depleted T cells, or T cells provided the cDNA or gDNA that made up the material.

Per the study methods: Amplification of reference gene primers was used by the study to estimate nucleated cell counts. Generated by immunoSEQ multiplex PCR, the TCRdb table keeps only in-frame clones and is missing some. V and J calls and clone size are copied from that table; D and trimming were computed from the DNA. This table holds some 210,000 clones, approximately 81% found once. The specimen sequenced was peripheral blood. The chain employs TRBV3-1 (or the pseudogene TRBV3-2) and TRBJ1-1, with no clear D. The sequence was obtained from a human donor in a cohort sampled during active COVID-19. The CDR3 coding sequence is TGTGCCAGCAGCCAAGTTCCCCGCGGGACTGAAGCTTTCTTT. As protein: CASSQVPRGTEAFF.